These 12 T cell receptor beta chains came from one sample sequenced in a study of shared clonotypes between healthy human individuals. This table comes from immunoSEQ multiplex PCR, and its TCRdb copy is limited to in-frame clones, with some not included. Counted here are approximately 840,000 clones, 96% occurring once; the ten biggest clones make up less than 0.25%. Cells designated naive CD8 were CD45RO-negative and were positively selected for CCR7, with terminally differentiated effector memory CD45RA+ cells excluded. Sequences were obtained from naive CD8+ T cells sorted from blood. Receptor source: a man younger than 45 in good health.

The rearrangement links TRBV2 to TRBJ1-2, with D unclear. Germline CDR1 is SNHLY and CDR2 is FYNNEI. Trimming took off 3 bases at V and 7 bases at J, with 12 bases between the two ends. This CDR3 is 13 amino acids long. In DNA form, the CDR3 reads TGTGCCAGCAGTGACCCCGGCGACCCTGGCTACACCTTC. As protein: CASSDPGDPGYTF.

The chain carries TRBV28 and TRBJ1-1, with a weak D call TRBD1 (5 bases). V was pared by 3 bases and J by 4 bases, with 15 bases between. Germline V gene data show CDR1 as MDHEN and CDR2 as SYDVKM. CDR3 length: 15 residues. The CDR3 DNA reads as TGTGCCAGCAGTTTCTTCCGCCTCGGGGGCACTGAAGCTTTCTTT. Protein: CASSFFRLGGTEAFF.

The chain carries TRBV28 and TRBJ2-7, with D maybe TRBD1 (6 bases). With 5 bases removed from V and 2 bases from J, the gap between germline ends came to 16 bases. Germline V gene lookup returns CDR1 MDHEN and CDR2 SYDVKM. This CDR3 is 15 amino acids long. CDR3 in amino acids: CASSAQGFLAYEQYF. The CDR3 coding sequence is TGTGCCAGCAGTGCCCAGGGGTTTTTGGCCTACGAGCAGTACTTC.

The CDR3, as DNA: TGCGCCAGCAGCTTGAGAATAGCGGGAGATCCCTCCTACGAGCAGTACTTC. This sequence encodes CASSLRIAGDPSYEQYF. The rearrangement joins TRBV5-1 to TRBJ2-7; 9 bases are a match to TRBD2. V was pared by 1 base and J by 0 bases, with 8 bases of the junction left unmatched. CDR1 SGHRS and CDR2 YFSETQ come from the germline V gene. The CDR3 extends over 17 amino acids.

The rearrangement links TRBV28 to TRBJ2-7; D may be TRBD2 (6 bases). CDR3 size: 17 residues. Germline V CDR1 and CDR2: MDHEN, SYDVKM. Between the trimmed V and J ends, which lost 3 bases and 0 bases, there was a span of 18 bases. The CDR3 is CASSLGLLAGSSYEQYF. The CDR3 DNA reads TGTGCCAGCAGTTTGGGCCTTCTGGCGGGGAGCTCCTACGAGCAGTACTTC.

This chain uses TRBV29-1 with TRBJ1-2, with 9 nucleotides matching TRBD1. The CDR3 spans 14 residues. The germline V gene encodes CDR1 SQVTM and CDR2 ANQGSEA. J was trimmed by 3 bases and V by 3 bases; bases with no gene match: 5. The CDR3 loop reads CSVDRDRDDYGYTF. The DNA of the CDR3 is TGCAGCGTTGATCGGGACAGGGACGACTATGGCTACACCTTC.

The chain is built from TRBV7-8 and TRBJ2-5; 9 bases fit TRBD2. Germline trimming cut 1 base from V and 2 bases from J; bases unmatched to any gene: 11. CDR1 is SGHVS, CDR2 FQNEAQ, per germline. This CDR3 has 18 amino acids. Written as DNA, the CDR3 is TGTGCCAGCAGCTTAGTAAGGGCCCAGCGGGAGGATCAAGAGACCCAGTACTTC. This translates into CASSLVRAQREDQETQYF.

The V gene is TRBV5-4, the J gene TRBJ1-1; the match to TRBD1 covers 11 bases. CDR3 length: 16 amino acids. V shed 4 bases, J shed 1 base, and the junction held 6 bases outside the gene matches. The germline V gene encodes CDR1 SGHNT and CDR2 YYREEE (reference sequence). The CDR3 DNA follows: TGTGCCAGCAGCCAACGGACAGGGGGCGGGAACACTGAAGCTTTCTTT. This encodes CASSQRTGGGNTEAFF. Together with reference TRBV5-4 and TRBJ1-1, the CDR3 gives the full variable domain: ETGVTQSPTHLIKTRGQQVTLRCSSQSGHNTVSWYQQALGQGPQFIFQYYREEENGRGNFPPRFSGLQFPNYSSELNVNALELDDSALYLCASSQRTGGGNTEAFFGQGTRLTVV.

The chain links TRBV7-7 to TRBJ2-1; 8 nucleotides align to TRBD2. Losses at the gene ends were 1 base for V and 9 bases for J; bases not matched to a gene: 8. In germline, CDR1 is SSHAT, CDR2 FNYEAQ (reference sequence). This CDR3 has 15 residues. CDR3 sequence: CASSLGRGRYPEQFF. CDR3 nucleotides: TGTGCCAGCAGCTTAGGGCGCGGGAGGTATCCTGAGCAGTTCTTC.

The chain has TRBV11-2 and TRBJ1-1; maybe TRBD1 (5 bases). Deletions cut 4 bases from V and 9 bases from J, with 9 bases between. CDR1 SGHAT and CDR2 FQNNGV come from the germline V gene. This CDR3 spans 11 amino acids. The CDR3 spells CASSWGVQAFF. In DNA form, the CDR3 reads TGTGCCAGCAGCTGGGGGGTTCAAGCTTTCTTT.

Remarks on this clone: This sample includes further DNA sequences coding for the same CDR3. The chain couples TRBV4-1 to TRBJ2-2, with 8 bases matching TRBD2. The germline V gene encodes CDR1 MGHRA and CDR2 YSYEKL. Trimming cost V 3 bases and J 2 bases; bases outside gene matches: 5. This CDR3 spans 16 amino acids. The CDR3 spells CASSQDSGVNTGELFF. Here the CDR3 DNA reads TGCGCCAGCAGCCAGGATAGCGGGGTCAACACCGGGGAGCTGTTTTTT.

The CDR3: CASSLVAQETQYF. CDR3 bases: TGTGCCAGCAGCTTGGTTGCTCAAGAGACCCAGTACTTC. The V and J genes are TRBV5-6 and TRBJ2-5, with D unclear. This CDR3 has 13 residues. The V gene lost 0 bases and the J gene lost 2 bases, with 5 bases spanning the gap. Per the germline V gene, CDR1 is SGHDT and CDR2 is YYEEEE.